This TCR beta chain appears in the sequencing data of a study of cytomegalovirus exposure and HLA in healthy donors. General observations from the study: Rare TCR sequences dominated, though some public TCRs recurred in many donors. That first-cohort TCR clusters tended to co-occur in the 120 or so validation repertoires was found in a later analysis. Testing in vitro showed three CMV-associated chains specific for CMV antigens.

This table comes from immunoSEQ multiplex PCR, and its TCRdb copy is limited to in-frame clones, with some not included. The sample shows about 130,000 clones, approximately 95% of them seen only once. The donors were members of the validation cohort comprising about 130 subjects, separate from the approximately 630-subject first cohort. Trimming removed 5 bases from V and 2 bases from J, with 13 bases in between. The germline V gene encodes CDR1 LNHDA and CDR2 SQIVND (reference sequence). The CDR3 contains 16 residues. Concerning this clone: The antigen is undetermined.

This sequence joins TRBV19 and TRBJ2-6; D not resolved. Sequencing was done on a sample of PBMCs. The receptor comes from a man between 18 and 29 years old in good health and CMV-seronegative. CDR3 region: CASSSIEETGANVLTF. For the CDR3, the DNA is TGTGCCAGTAGTTCCATCGAGGAGACTGGGGCCAACGTCCTGACTTTC.